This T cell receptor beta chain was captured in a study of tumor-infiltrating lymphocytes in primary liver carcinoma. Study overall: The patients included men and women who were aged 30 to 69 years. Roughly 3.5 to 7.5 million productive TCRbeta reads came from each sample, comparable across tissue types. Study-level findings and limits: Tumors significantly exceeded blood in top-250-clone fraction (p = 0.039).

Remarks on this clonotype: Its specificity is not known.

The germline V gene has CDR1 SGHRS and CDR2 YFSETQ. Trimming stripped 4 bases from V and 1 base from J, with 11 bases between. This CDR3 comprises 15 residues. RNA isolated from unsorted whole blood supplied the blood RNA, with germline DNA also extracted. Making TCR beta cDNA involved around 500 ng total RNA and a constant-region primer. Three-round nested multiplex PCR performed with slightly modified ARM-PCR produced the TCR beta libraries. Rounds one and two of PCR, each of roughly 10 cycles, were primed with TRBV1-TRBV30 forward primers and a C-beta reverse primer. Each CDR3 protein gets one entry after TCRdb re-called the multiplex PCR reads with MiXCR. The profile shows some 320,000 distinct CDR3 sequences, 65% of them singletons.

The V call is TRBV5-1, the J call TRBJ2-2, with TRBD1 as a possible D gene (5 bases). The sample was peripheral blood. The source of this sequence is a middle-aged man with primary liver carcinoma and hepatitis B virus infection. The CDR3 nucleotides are TGCGCCAGCAGCAACCAGGGATTGAACACCGGGGAGCTGTTTTTT. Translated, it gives CASSNQGLNTGELFF.